This T cell receptor (beta chain) emerged from a study of blood T cell repertoires in COVID-19. Study-level background: Sources were T cells, B-cell-depleted T cells, or PBMCs; the material itself was cDNA or gDNA.

The CDR3 is made up of 14 amino acids. Germline values: CDR1 SNHLY, CDR2 FYNNEI. Trimming removed 5 bases from V and 8 bases from J; junction bases left unmatched: 10. In the authors' workflow: Researchers report that nucleated cell counts were estimated from reference gene primer amplification. Some clones are missing from TCRdb's copy, which holds only in-frame ones; the method was immunoSEQ multiplex PCR. From that table come the V and J calls and clone size; the DNA was used to work out D and trimming. The repertoire has 150,000 or so clones, 75% to 90% of them found once; the top ten carry less than 3.5%.

The chain recombines TRBV2 with TRBJ2-3; 7 bases line up with TRBD1. The clonotype comes from a woman aged 60-75 years with acute or convalescent COVID-19. Sequencing used peripheral blood. The chain's CDR3 is CASSPDRAPATQYF. The CDR3 DNA follows: TGTGCCAGCAGTCCCGACAGGGCCCCAGCTACGCAGTATTTT.